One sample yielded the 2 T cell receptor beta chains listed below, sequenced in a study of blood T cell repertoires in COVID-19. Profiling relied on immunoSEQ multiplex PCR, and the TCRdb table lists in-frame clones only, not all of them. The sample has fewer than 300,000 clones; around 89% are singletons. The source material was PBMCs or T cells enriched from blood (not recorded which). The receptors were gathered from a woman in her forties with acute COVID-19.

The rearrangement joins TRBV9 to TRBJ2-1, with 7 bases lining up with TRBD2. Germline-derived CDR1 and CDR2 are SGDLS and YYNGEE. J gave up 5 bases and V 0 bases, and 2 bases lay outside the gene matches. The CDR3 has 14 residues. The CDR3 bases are TGTGCCAGCAGCGTAGGGACTAGGGACAATGAGCAGTTCTTC. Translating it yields CASSVGTRDNEQFF.

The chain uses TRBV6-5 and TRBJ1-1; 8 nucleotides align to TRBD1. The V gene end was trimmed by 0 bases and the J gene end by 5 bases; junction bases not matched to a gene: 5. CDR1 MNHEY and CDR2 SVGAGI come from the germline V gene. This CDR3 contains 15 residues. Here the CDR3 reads CASSYSQGAATEAFF. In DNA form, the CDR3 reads TGTGCCAGCAGTTACTCCCAGGGGGCTGCGACTGAAGCTTTCTTT.